The 12 T cell receptor beta chains presented below share a single source sample, sequenced in a study of neoadjuvant anti-PD-1 for oral cavity cancer. Method: immunoSEQ multiplex PCR; TCRdb's copy keeps in-frame clones and lacks some. The data hold under 7,500 clones, with approximately 59% observed a single time. Time point denoted: after neoadjuvant nivolumab, at surgical resection. Source: tumor tissue, taken after nivolumab (anti-PD-1) treatment. Receptors were obtained from a person aged 40 to 85 with oral cavity squamous cell carcinoma.

This clone was detected only a few times. The rearrangement links TRBV19 to TRBJ2-2; tentatively, D is TRBD1 (6 bases). Germline CDR1 reads LNHDA; CDR2 reads SQIVND (reference sequence). The CDR3 totals 13 residues. Trimming took 5 bases from V and 4 from J, leaving 8 bases between them. The CDR3 DNA sequence: TGTGCCAGTAGTTTCAGGGGCACCGGGGAGCTGTTTTTT. Translation: CASSFRGTGELFF.

This sequence joins TRBV10-2 and TRBJ1-6, with 8 bases lining up with TRBD1. The junction had 4 bases not matched to a gene; V was cut back by 0 bases and J by 9 bases. The CDR3 has 15 amino acids. CDR1 is WSHSY, CDR2 SAAADI, per germline. CDR3 loop: CASSESQGARSPLHF. DNA of the CDR3: TGCGCCAGCAGTGAGTCTCAGGGGGCACGTTCACCCCTCCACTTT.

This chain links TRBV7-2 with TRBJ2-7; D may be TRBD2 (5 bases). Germline values: CDR1 SGHTA, CDR2 FQGNSA. Trimming left V 3 bases short and J 5 bases short, with 17 bases between. The CDR3 has 15 amino acids. The CDR3, as DNA: TGTGCCAGCAGCTTGCGTGGGCTAGCTTACCACGAGCAGTACTTC. This sequence encodes CASSLRGLAYHEQYF.

The chain recombines TRBV19 with TRBJ2-3, with D perhaps TRBD2 (5 bases). Germline V gene data show CDR1 as LNHDA and CDR2 as SQIVND (reference sequence). V was clipped by 6 bases and J by 2 bases, with 9 bases between them. The CDR3 runs to 13 residues. The CDR3 reads CASSERNTDTQYF. The CDR3 nucleotides read TGTGCCAGTAGCGAGCGGAACACAGATACGCAGTATTTT.

The V gene is TRBV19, the J gene TRBJ1-2; 7 positions agree with TRBD1. The germline V gene has CDR1 LNHDA and CDR2 SQIVND (reference sequence). The V gene end was trimmed by 3 bases and the J gene end by 4 bases; junction bases not matched to a gene: 11. CDR3 length: 16 amino acids. CDR3 sequence reads: CASSISGQTISYGYTF. The CDR3 coding sequence is TGTGCCAGTAGTATTTCGGGACAGACAATCTCCTATGGCTACACCTTC.

This chain links TRBV28 with TRBJ2-5, with 10 bases matching TRBD1. The CDR3 is 15 residues long. CDR1 is MDHEN, CDR2 SYDVKM, per germline. Trimming took 2 bases from V and 4 from J; bases not matched to a gene: 4. The CDR3 coding sequence is TGTGCCAGCAGTTTAAACGACAGGGGGCGAGAGACCCAGTACTTC. Translated: CASSLNDRGRETQYF.

The rearrangement joins TRBV18 to TRBJ2-1, with D unclear. Deletions cut 6 bases from V and 10 bases from J, with 7 bases between. Germline assignment: CDR1 KGHSH and CDR2 LQKENI. The CDR3 sequence is 10 residues long. Here the CDR3 reads CASSHGEQFF. CDR3 bases: TGTGCCAGCTCCCATGGGGAGCAGTTCTTC. Filled out from reference TRBV18 and TRBJ2-1, the complete variable domain reads NAGVMQNPRHLVRRRGQEARLRCSPMKGHSHVYWYRQLPEEGLKFMVYLQKENIIDESGMPKERFSAEFPKEGPSILRIQQVVRGDSAAYFCASSHGEQFFGPGTRLTVL.

The chain has TRBV27 and TRBJ1-3; no clear D gene. The CDR3 contains 15 residues. Germline V gene sequence: CDR1 MNHEY, CDR2 SMNVEV (reference sequence). The V and J ends lost 5 bases and 0 bases respectively, with 11 bases between them. The CDR3 DNA reads TGTGCCAGCAGTGCCCTATCTAACTCTGGAAACACCATATATTTT. Amino acid sequence: CASSALSNSGNTIYF.

This clone has just a few counts. V gene TRBV5-4 combines with J gene TRBJ2-2; the match to TRBD1 covers 7 bases. V trimming: 4 bases; J trimming: 6 bases; junction bases outside the gene matches: 9. Per germline, CDR1 SGHNT and CDR2 YYREEE (reference sequence). The CDR3 totals 15 residues. CDR3 protein: CASSGSTGRAGELFF. CDR3 nucleotides: TGTGCCAGCAGCGGCTCGACAGGGCGCGCCGGGGAGCTGTTTTTT.

J is TRBJ2-1 and V is TRBV6-4, with 7 bases aligning to TRBD2. Germline V CDR1 and CDR2: MRHNA, SNTAGT. This CDR3 contains 15 residues. The V segment lost 0 bases and the J segment 2 bases; nucleotides outside the gene matches: 1. The CDR3 DNA reads as TGTGCCAGCAGTGACTCGGCGGGAGCCTACAATGAGCAGTTCTTC. Its protein is CASSDSAGAYNEQFF.

The V gene is TRBV5-1, the J gene TRBJ1-3; maybe TRBD1 (6 bases). This CDR3 is 16 amino acids long. The germline V gene encodes CDR1 SGHRS and CDR2 YFSETQ. V lost 4 bases and J lost 1, with 15 bases in between. Here the CDR3 reads CASSPLQGASGNTIYF. CDR3 coding DNA: TGCGCCAGCAGCCCTTTACAGGGAGCATCTGGAAACACCATATATTTT.

J is TRBJ2-1 and V is TRBV27, with 8 nucleotides matching TRBD1. The CDR3 extends over 16 amino acids. Per germline, CDR1 MNHEY and CDR2 SMNVEV (reference sequence). V shed 2 bases, J shed 3 bases, and the junction held 6 bases outside the gene matches. This CDR3 reads CASSLGNRGIYNEQFF. DNA for the CDR3: TGTGCCAGCAGTTTAGGAAACAGGGGGATCTACAATGAGCAGTTCTTC.